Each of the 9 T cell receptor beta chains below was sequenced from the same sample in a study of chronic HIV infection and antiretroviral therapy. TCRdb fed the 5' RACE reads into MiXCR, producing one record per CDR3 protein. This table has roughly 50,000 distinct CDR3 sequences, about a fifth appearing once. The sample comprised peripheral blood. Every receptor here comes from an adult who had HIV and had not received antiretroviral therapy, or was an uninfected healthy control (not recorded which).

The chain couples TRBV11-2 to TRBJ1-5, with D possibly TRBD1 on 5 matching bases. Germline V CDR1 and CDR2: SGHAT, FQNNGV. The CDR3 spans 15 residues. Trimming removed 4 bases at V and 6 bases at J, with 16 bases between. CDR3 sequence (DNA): TGTGCCAGCAGCTCCTCCGGACTGAGGGGTCAGCCCCAGCATTTT. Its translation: CASSSSGLRGQPQHF.

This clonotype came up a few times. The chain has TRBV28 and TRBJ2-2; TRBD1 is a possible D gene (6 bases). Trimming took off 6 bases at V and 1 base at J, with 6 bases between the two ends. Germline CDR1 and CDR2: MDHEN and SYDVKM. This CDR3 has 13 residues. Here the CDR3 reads CASRTGNTGELFF. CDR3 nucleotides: TGTGCCAGCAGGACAGGGAACACCGGGGAGCTGTTTTTT.

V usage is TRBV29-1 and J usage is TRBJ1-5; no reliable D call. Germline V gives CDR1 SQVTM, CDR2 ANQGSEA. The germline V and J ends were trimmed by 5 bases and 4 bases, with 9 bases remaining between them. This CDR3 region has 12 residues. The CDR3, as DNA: TGCAGCGTTAGAGACGGGAATCAGCCCCAGCATTTT. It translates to CSVRDGNQPQHF.

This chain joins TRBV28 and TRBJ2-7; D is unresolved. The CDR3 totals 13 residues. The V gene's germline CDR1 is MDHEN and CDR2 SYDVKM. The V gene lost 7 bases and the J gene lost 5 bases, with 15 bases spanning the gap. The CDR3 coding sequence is TGTGCCAGCAATAGTCCTCAAAGCCACGAGCAGTACTTC. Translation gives CASNSPQSHEQYF.

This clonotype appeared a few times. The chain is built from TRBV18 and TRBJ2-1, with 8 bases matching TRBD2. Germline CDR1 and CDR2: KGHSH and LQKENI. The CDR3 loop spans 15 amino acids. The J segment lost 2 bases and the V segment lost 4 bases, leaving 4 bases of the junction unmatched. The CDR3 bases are TGTGCCAGCTCACGGAGCGGGAGTCCCTACAATGAGCAGTTCTTC. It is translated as CASSRSGSPYNEQFF.

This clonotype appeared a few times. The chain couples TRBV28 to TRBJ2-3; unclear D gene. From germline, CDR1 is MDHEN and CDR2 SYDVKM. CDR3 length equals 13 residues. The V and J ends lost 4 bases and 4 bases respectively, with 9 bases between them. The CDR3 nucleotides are TGTGCCAGCAGTTCTCCAACTCCAGATACGCAGTATTTT. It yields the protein CASSSPTPDTQYF.

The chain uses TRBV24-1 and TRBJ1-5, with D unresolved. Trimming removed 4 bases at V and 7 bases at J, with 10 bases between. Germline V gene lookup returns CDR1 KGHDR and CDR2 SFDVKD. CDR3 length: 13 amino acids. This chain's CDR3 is CATSEMTSQPQHF. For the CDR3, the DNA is TGTGCCACCAGTGAAATGACGAGCCAGCCCCAGCATTTT.

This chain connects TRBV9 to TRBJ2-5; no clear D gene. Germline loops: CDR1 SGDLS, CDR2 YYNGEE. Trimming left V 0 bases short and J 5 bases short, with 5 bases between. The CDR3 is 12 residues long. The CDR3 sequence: CASSVVGETQYF. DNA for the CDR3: TGTGCCAGCAGCGTAGTTGGGGAGACCCAGTACTTC.

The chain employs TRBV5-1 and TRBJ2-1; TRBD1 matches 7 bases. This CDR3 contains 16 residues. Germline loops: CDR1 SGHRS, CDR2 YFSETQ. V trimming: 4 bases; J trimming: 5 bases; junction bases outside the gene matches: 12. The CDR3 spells CASSLDPGQKDNEQFF. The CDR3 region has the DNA TGCGCCAGCAGCCTAGACCCGGGACAGAAGGACAATGAGCAGTTCTTC. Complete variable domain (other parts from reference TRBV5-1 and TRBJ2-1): KAGVTQTPRYLIKTRGQQVTLSCSPISGHRSVSWYQQTPGQGLQFLFEYFSETQRNKGNFPGRFSGRQFSNSRSEMNVSTLELGDSALYLCASSLDPGQKDNEQFFGPGTRLTVL.